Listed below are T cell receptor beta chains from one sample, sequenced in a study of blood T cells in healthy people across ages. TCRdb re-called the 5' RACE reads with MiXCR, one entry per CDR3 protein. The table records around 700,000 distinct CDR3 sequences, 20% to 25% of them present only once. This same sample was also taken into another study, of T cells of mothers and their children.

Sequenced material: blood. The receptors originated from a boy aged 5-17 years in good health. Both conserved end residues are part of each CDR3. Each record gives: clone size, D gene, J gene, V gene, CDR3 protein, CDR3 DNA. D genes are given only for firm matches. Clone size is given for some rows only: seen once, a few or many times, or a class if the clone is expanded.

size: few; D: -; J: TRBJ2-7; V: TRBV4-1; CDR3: CASSQDPRQGAYEQYF; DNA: TGCGCCAGCAGCCAAGACCCCCGACAAGGGGCCTACGAGCAGTACTTC
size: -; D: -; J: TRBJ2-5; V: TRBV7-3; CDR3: CASSLSSNRVGTQYF; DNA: TGTGCCAGCAGCTTATCCTCCAACAGGGTTGGGACCCAGTACTTC
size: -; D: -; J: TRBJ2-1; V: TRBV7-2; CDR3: CASSMNTEQFF; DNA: TGTGCCAGCAGCATGAACACAGAGCAGTTCTTC
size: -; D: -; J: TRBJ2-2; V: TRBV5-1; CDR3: CASSLSVTTGELFF; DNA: TGCGCCAGCAGCTTGTCGGTGACTACCGGGGAGCTGTTTTTT
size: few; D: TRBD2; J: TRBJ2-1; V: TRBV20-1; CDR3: CSVPSGGAYEQFF; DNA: TGCAGTGTCCCTAGCGGGGGGGCATACGAGCAGTTCTTC
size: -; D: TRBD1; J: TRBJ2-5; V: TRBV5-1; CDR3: CASSPRRQGGGETQYF; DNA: TGCGCCAGCAGCCCCCGCCGACAGGGTGGGGGAGAGACCCAGTACTTC
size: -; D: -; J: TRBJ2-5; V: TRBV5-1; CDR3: CASSLEISSPQETQYF; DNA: TGCGCCAGCAGCTTGGAGATTTCTAGCCCTCAAGAGACCCAGTACTTC
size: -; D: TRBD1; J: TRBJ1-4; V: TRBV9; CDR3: CASSVPDRGVNEKLFF; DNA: TGTGCCAGCAGCGTCCCCGACAGGGGGGTAAATGAAAAACTGTTTTTT
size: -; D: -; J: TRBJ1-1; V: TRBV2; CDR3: CASSAPGAAFF; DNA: TGTGCCAGCAGTGCGCCGGGAGCAGCTTTCTTT
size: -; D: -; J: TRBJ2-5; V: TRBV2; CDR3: CASSDEPETQYF; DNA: TGTGCCAGCAGTGATGAGCCAGAGACCCAGTACTTC
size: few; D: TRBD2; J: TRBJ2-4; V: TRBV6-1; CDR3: CASSAGTSGVLAKNIQYF; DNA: TGTGCCAGCAGTGCCGGGACTAGCGGGGTCCTAGCCAAAAACATTCAGTACTTC
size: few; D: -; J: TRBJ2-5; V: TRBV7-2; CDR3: CASSLVGGPFKETQYF; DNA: TGTGCCAGCAGCTTAGTCGGGGGGCCGTTTAAAGAGACCCAGTACTTC
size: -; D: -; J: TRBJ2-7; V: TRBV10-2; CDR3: CASSDTRAGEQYF; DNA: TGCGCCAGCAGTGACACGCGAGCGGGTGAGCAGTACTTC
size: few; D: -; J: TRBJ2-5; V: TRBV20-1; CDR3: CSAPGEKTQYF; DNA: TGCAGTGCCCCAGGGGAGAAGACCCAGTACTTC
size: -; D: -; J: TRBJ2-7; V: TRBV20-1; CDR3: CSASPDRDYEQYF; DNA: TGCAGTGCTAGCCCAGACCGGGACTACGAGCAGTACTTC
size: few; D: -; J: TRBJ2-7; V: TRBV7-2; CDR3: CASSHRDPYEQYF; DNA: TGTGCCAGCAGCCACAGGGATCCCTACGAGCAGTACTTC
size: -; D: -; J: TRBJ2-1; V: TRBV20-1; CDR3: CSARGGPQYNGQFF; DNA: TGCAGTGCTAGAGGAGGACCTCAATACAATGGGCAGTTCTTC
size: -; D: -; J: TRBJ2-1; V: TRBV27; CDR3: CASWTGDNEQFF; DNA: TGTGCCAGCTGGACTGGAGACAATGAGCAGTTCTTC
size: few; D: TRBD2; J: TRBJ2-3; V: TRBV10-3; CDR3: CAISESGTSGDPFTDTQYF; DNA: TGTGCCATCAGTGAGTCGGGGACTAGCGGGGACCCTTTCACAGATACGCAGTATTTT
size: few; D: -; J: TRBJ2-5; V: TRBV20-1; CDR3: CSARVGSFQETQYF; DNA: TGCAGTGCTAGAGTAGGGTCATTCCAAGAGACCCAGTACTTC
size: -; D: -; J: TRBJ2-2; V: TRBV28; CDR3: CASSPTSGELFF; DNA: TGTGCCAGCAGTCCCACTTCCGGGGAGCTGTTTTTT
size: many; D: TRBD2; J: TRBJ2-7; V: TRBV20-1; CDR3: CSARKTSGGLKGFLSYEQYF; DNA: TGCAGTGCTAGAAAAACTAGCGGGGGGTTAAAAGGCTTTCTCTCCTACGAGCAGTACTTC
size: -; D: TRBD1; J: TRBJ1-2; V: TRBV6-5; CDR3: CASRLTGGVGYTF; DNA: TGTGCCAGCAGGCTGACAGGGGGCGTCGGCTACACCTTC
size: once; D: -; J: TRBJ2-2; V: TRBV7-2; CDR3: CASSPRTNTGELFF; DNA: TGTGCCAGCAGCCCCCGGACCAACACCGGGGAGCTGTTTTTT
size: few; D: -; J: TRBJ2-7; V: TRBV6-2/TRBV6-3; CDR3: CASSYGLYEQYF; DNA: TGTGCCAGCAGTTACGGGCTCTACGAGCAATACTTC
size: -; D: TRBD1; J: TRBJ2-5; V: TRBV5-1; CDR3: CASSLGTGGGQETQYF; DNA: TGCGCCAGCAGCTTAGGGACAGGAGGTGGGCAAGAGACCCAGTACTTC
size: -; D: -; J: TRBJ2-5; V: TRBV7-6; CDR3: CASSYRDPGRETQYF; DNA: TGTGCCAGCAGCTACCGGGACCCAGGCCGGGAGACCCAGTACTTC
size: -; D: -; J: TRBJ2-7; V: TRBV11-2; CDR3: CASSLSETYEQYF; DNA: TGTGCCAGCAGCTTATCAGAAACCTACGAGCAGTACTTC